This TCR beta chain was identified in a study of post-analysis software for immune sequencing data. Regarding the study as a whole: Patients carried several TRBV segments more frequently than controls did, and TRBV5-6, TRBV5-1 and TRBV20-1 were among them.

A few counts support this clonotype. Antigen: not known. V was trimmed by 4 bases and J by 0 bases, leaving 11 bases between them. From germline, CDR1 is SGHVS and CDR2 FNYEAQ. The CDR3 length is 15 residues. Incorporated into the TCR beta cDNA libraries were unique molecular identifiers, which served to reduce PCR and sequencing biases. Each CDR3 protein is one row after TCRdb ran MiXCR on the PCR reads. Of about 770,000 distinct CDR3 sequences in the sample, around 45% were seen once. The receptor was isolated from a girl between 10 and 17 years old with multiple sclerosis. This chain joins TRBV7-6 and TRBJ2-3; D is undetermined. Material for sequencing was blood. CDR3 in amino acids: CASSSAGPSTDTQYF. CDR3 DNA sequence: TGTGCCAGCAGCTCGGCCGGTCCTAGCACAGATACGCAGTATTTT.